The clone carrying this TCR beta chain has more than one count but fewer than ten. The data were taken from a study of blood T cell repertoires in COVID-19. Some clones are missing from TCRdb's copy, which holds only in-frame ones; the method was immunoSEQ multiplex PCR. The profile shows 6,500 to 8,500 clones, 73% of them singletons. The CDR3 sequence is 18 residues long. V shed 0 bases and J 5 bases; nucleotides not matched to a gene: 9. The germline V gene encodes CDR1 SGHKS and CDR2 YYEKEE (reference sequence). Sample: peripheral blood. This chain uses TRBV5-5 with TRBJ1-5, with 12 bases matching TRBD1. The clonotype originates from a human donor in a cohort sampled during active COVID-19. CDR3 in amino acids: CASSLEGQGAIWDQPQHF. CDR3 in DNA: TGTGCCAGCAGCTTGGAGGGACAGGGGGCTATATGGGATCAGCCCCAGCATTTT.